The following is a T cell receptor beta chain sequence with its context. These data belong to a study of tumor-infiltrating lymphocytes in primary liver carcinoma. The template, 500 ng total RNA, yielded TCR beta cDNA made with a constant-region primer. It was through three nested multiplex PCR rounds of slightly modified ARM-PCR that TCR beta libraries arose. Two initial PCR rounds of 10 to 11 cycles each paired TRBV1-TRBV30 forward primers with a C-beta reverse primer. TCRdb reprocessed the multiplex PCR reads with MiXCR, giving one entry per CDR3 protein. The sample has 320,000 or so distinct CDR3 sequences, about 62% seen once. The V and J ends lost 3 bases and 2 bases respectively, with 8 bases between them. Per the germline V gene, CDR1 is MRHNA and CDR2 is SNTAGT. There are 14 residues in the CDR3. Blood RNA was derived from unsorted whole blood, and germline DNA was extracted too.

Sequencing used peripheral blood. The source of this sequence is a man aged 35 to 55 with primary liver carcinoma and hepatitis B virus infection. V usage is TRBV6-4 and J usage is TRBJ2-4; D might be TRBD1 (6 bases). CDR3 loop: CASSEGGSKNIQYF. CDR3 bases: TGTGCCAGCAGTGAAGGGGGTTCCAAAAACATTCAGTACTTC.